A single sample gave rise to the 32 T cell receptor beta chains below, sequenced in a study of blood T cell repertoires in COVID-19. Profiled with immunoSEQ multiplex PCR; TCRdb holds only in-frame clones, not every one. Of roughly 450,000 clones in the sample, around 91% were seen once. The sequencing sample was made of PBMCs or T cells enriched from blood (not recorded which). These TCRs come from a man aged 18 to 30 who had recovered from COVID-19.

In DNA form, the CDR3 reads TGCGCCAGCAGCCCCGGGACTAGCGGGAGGGGAACCTACGAGCAGTACTTC. Amino acid sequence: CASSPGTSGRGTYEQYF. The rearrangement joins TRBV4-1 to TRBJ2-7; TRBD2 agrees at 16 bases. V gave up 4 bases and J gave up 2 bases; unmatched junction bases: 5. The CDR3 is made up of 17 amino acids. Germline V gene lookup returns CDR1 MGHRA and CDR2 YSYEKL.

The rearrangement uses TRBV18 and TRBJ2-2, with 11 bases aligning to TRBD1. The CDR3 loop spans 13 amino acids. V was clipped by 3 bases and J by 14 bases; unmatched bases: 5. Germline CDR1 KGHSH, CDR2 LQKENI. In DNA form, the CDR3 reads TGTGCCAGCTCACCGCCGGGACAGGGGGGACTGTTTTTT. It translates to CASSPPGQGGLFF.

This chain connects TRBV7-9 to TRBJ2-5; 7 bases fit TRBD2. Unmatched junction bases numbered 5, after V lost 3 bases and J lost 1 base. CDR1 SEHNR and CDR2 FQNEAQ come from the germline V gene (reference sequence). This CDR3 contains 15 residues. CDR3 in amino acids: CASSFGEGPQETQYF. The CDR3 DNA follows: TGTGCCAGCAGCTTCGGGGAGGGTCCCCAAGAGACCCAGTACTTC.

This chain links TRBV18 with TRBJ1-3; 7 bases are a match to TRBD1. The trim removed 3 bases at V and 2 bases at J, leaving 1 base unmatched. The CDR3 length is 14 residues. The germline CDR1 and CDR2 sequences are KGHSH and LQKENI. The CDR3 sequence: CASSPTGPGNTIYF. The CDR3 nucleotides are TGTGCCAGCTCACCGACAGGGCCTGGAAACACCATATATTTT.

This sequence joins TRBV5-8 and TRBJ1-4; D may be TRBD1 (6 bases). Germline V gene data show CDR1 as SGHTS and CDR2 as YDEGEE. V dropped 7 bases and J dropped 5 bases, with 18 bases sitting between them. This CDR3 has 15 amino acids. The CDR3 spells CASERGTVPNEKLFF. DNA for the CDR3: TGTGCCAGCGAGAGGGGGACGGTCCCCAATGAAAAACTGTTTTTT.

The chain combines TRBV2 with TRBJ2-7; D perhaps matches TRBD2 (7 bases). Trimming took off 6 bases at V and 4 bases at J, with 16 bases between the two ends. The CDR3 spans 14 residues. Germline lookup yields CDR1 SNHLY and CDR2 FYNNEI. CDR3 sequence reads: CASSARGPNYEQYF. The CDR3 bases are TGTGCCAGCAGCGCGCGGGGGCCAAATTACGAGCAGTACTTC.

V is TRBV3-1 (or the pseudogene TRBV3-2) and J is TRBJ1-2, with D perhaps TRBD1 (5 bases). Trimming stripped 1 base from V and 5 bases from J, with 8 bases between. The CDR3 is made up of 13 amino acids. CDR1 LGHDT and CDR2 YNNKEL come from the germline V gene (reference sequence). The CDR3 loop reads CASSQVQDYGYTF. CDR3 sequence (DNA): TGTGCCAGCAGCCAAGTACAGGATTATGGCTACACCTTC.

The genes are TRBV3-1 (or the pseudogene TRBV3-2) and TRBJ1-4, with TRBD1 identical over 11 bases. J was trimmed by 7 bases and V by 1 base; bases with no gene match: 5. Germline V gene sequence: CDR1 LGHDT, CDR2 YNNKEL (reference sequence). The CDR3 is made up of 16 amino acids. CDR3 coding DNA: TGTGCCAGCAGCCAAGGACGGGACAGGGGGGTTGAAAAACTGTTTTTT. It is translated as CASSQGRDRGVEKLFF.

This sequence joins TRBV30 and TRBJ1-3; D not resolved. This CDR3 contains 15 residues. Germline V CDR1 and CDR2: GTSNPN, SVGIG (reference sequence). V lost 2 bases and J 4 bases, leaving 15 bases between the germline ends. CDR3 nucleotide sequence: TGTGCCTGGAGTTCCTTTGACCGGGAAGGAAACACCATATATTTT. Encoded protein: CAWSSFDREGNTIYF.

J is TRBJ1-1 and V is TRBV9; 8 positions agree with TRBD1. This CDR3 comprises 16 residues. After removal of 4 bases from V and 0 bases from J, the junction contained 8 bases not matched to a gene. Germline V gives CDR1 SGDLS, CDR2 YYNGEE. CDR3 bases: TGTGCCAGCAGCCACAGCCCGGACAGGGTGAACACTGAAGCTTTCTTT. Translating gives CASSHSPDRVNTEAFF. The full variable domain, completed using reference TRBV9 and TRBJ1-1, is DSGVTQTPKHLITATGQRVTLRCSPRSGDLSVYWYQQSLDQGLQFLIQYYNGEERAKGNILERFSAQQFPDLHSELNLSSLELGDSALYFCASSHSPDRVNTEAFFGQGTRLTVV.

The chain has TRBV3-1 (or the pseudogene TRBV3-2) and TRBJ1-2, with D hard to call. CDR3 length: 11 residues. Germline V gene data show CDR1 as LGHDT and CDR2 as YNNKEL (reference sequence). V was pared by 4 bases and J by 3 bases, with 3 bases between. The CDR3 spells CASSRHYGYTF. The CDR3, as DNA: TGTGCCAGCAGCCGGCACTATGGCTACACCTTC.

CDR3 DNA sequence: TGTGCCAGCCGCCCAGGGTCCGGGACTTTTTCCTACGAGCAGTACTTC. It encodes CASRPGSGTFSYEQYF. This chain uses TRBV27 with TRBJ2-7; the D gene is possibly TRBD2 (6 bases). CDR1 is MNHEY, CDR2 SMNVEV, per germline (reference sequence). V lost 8 bases and J 1 base, leaving 21 bases between the germline ends. CDR3 length equals 16 residues.

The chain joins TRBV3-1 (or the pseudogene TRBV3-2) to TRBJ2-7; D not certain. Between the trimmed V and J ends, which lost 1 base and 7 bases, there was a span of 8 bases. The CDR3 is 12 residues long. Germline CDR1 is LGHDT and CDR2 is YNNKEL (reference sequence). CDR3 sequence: CASSQGAGEQYF. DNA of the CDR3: TGTGCCAGCAGCCAAGGGGCTGGGGAGCAGTACTTC.

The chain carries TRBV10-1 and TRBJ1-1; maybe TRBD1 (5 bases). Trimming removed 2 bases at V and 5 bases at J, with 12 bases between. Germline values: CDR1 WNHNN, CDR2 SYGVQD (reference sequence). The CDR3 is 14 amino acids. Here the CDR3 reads CASSEGGLATEAFF. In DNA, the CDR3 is TGCGCCAGCAGTGAGGGGGGGTTAGCGACTGAAGCTTTCTTT.

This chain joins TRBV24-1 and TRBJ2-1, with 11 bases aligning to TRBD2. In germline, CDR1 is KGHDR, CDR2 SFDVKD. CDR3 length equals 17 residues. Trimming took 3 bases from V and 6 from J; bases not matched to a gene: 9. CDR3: CATSDTRIGTSGNEQFF. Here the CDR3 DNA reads TGTGCCACCAGTGATACCCGAATAGGGACTAGCGGCAATGAGCAGTTCTTC.

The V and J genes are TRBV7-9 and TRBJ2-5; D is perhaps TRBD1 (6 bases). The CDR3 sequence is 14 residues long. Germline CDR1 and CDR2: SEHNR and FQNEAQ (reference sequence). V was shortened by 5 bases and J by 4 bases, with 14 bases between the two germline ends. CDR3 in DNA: TGTGCCAGCAGCCCACAGGGCGCCGTAGAGACCCAGTACTTC. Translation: CASSPQGAVETQYF.

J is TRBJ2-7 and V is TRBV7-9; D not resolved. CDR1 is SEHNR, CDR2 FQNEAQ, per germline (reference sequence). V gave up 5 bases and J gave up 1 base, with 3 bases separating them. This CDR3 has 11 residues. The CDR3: CASSPSYEQYF. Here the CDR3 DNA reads TGTGCCAGCAGCCCGTCCTACGAGCAGTACTTC.

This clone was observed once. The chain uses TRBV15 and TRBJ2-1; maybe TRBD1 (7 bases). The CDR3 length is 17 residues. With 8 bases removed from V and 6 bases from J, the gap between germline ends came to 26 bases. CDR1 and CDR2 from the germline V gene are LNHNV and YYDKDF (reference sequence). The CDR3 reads CATGGGRNRGRVNEQFF. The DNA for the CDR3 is TGTGCCACCGGAGGGGGGCGGAACAGGGGCAGAGTCAATGAGCAGTTCTTC.

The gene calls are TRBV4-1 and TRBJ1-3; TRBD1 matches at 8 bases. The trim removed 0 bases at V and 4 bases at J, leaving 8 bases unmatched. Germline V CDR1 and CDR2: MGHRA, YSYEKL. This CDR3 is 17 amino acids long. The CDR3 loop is CASSQDSQGARGNTIYF. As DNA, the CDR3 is TGCGCCAGCAGCCAAGATTCCCAGGGGGCAAGGGGAAACACCATATATTTT.

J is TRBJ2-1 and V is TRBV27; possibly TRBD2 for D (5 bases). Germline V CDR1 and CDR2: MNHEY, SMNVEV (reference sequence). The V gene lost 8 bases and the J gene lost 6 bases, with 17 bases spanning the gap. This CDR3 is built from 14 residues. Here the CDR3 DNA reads TGTGCCAGCGCAACCGGGGTGCGCGGCAATGAGCAGTTCTTC. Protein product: CASATGVRGNEQFF.

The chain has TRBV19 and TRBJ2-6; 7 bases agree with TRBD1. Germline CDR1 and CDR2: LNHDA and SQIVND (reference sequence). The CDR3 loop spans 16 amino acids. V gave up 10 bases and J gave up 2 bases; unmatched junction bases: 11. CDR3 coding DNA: TGTGCCACCCGTGACAGGGTTGGAACTGGGGCCAACGTCCTGACTTTC. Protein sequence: CATRDRVGTGANVLTF.

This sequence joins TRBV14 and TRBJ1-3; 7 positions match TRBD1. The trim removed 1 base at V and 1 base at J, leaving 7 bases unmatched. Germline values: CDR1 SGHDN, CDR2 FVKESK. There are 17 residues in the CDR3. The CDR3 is CASSQGGSRGSGNTIYF. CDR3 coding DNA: TGTGCCAGCAGCCAAGGGGGGTCCAGGGGGTCTGGAAACACCATATATTTT.

CDR3 sequence reads: CASRMGRGGNEQFF. CDR3 DNA sequence: TGTGCCAGCAGAATGGGTCGGGGGGGCAATGAGCAGTTCTTC. This chain connects TRBV2 to TRBJ2-1; TRBD2 aligns across 8 bases. The CDR3 has 14 residues. V was pared by 6 bases and J by 6 bases, with 7 bases of the junction left unmatched. Germline assignment: CDR1 SNHLY and CDR2 FYNNEI. The full variable domain, in which reference TRBV2 and TRBJ2-1 provide the parts outside the CDR3, is EPEVTQTPSHQVTQMGQEVILRCVPISNHLYFYWYRQILGQKVEFLVSFYNNEISEKSEIFDDQFSVERPDGSNFTLKIRSTKLEDSAMYFCASRMGRGGNEQFFGPGTRLTVL.

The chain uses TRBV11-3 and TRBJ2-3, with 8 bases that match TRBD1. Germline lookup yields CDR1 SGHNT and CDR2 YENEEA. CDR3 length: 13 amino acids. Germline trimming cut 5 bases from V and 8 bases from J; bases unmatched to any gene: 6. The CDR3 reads CASSLGQGSTQYF. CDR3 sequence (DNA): TGTGCCAGCAGCCTAGGACAGGGTAGTACGCAGTATTTT.

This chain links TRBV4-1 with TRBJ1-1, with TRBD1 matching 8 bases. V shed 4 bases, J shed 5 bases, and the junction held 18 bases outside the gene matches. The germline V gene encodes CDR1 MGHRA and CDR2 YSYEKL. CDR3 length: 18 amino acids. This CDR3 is CASSPIFTADRARTEAFF. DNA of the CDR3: TGCGCCAGCAGCCCAATATTCACCGCGGACAGGGCGAGGACTGAAGCTTTCTTT.

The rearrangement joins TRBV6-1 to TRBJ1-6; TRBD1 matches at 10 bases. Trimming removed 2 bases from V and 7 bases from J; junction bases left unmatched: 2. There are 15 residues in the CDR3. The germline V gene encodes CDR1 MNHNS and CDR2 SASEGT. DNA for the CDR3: TGTGCCAGCAGTGAACTGACAGGGGGCAATTCACCCCTCCACTTT. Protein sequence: CASSELTGGNSPLHF.

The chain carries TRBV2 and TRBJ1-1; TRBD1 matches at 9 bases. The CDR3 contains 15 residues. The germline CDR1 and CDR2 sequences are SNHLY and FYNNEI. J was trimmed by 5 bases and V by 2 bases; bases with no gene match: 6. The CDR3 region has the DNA TGTGCCAGCAGTGAAAACAGGGGGCGCAGGACTGAAGCTTTCTTT. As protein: CASSENRGRRTEAFF.

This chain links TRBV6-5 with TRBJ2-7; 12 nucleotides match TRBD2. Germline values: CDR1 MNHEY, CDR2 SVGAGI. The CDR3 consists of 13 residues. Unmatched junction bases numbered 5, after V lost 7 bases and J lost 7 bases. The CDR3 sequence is CASTTSGGREQYF. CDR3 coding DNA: TGTGCCAGCACGACTAGCGGGGGTCGTGAGCAGTACTTC.

CDR3 coding DNA: TGTGCCAGCAGAGAGACTAGCGGGAGGTCCTACGAGCAGTACTTC. This encodes CASRETSGRSYEQYF. V is TRBV28 and J is TRBJ2-7, with 13 nucleotides matching TRBD2. The germline gives CDR1 MDHEN, CDR2 SYDVKM. The V and J ends lost 6 bases and 1 base, in that order; junction bases with no gene match: 3. This CDR3 region has 15 residues.

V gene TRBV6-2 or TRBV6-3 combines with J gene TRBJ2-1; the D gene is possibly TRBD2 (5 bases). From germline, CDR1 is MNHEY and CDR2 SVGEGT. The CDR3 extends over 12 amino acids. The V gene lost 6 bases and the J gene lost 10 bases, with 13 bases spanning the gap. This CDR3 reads CASSWTRAEQFF. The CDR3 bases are TGTGCCAGCAGCTGGACTCGAGCAGAGCAGTTCTTC.

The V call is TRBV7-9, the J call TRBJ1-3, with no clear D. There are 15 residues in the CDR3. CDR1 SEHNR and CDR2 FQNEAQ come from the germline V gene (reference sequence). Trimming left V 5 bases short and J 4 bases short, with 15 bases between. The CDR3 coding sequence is TGTGCCAGCAGCGCCTCGTCTGCGATCGGAAACACCATATATTTT. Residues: CASSASSAIGNTIYF.

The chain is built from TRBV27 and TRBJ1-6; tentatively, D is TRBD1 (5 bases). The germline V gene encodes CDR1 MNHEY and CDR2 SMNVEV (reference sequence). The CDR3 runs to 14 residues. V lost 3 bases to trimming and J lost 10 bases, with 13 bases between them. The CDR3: CASSFGVEGSPLHF. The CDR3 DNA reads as TGTGCCAGCAGTTTTGGGGTGGAGGGGTCACCCCTCCACTTT.